This is a list of T cell receptor beta chains from one sample in a study of control samples from healthy donors and cancer patients. Data came from immunoSEQ multiplex PCR; TCRdb stores just in-frame clones and leaves some out. The sample holds about 20,000 clones, around 83% seen once. The sequenced material came from PBMCs. These receptors originate from a man aged 55 to 70 with head and neck cancer. Both conserved end residues are part of each CDR3.

J: TRBJ1-2
V: TRBV7-9
CDR3: CASMGKGPDYGYTF

J: TRBJ2-3
V: TRBV27
CDR3: CASRTGWDPLPQYF

J: TRBJ1-1
V: TRBV5-1
CDR3: CASSLGATYEAFF

J: TRBJ1-6
V: TRBV7-2
CDR3: CASSLVEAHRGSPLHF

J: TRBJ2-6
V: TRBV29-1
CDR3: CSVRDPSGANVLTF

J: TRBJ2-7
V: TRBV9
CDR3: CASSPRGLGPYEQYF

J: TRBJ2-2
V: TRBV13
CDR3: CASSFPTGELFF

J: TRBJ2-1
V: TRBV19
CDR3: CASSIAGGGNEQFF

J: TRBJ1-6
V: TRBV7-2
CDR3: CASSLKGWVNSPLHF

J: TRBJ1-1
V: TRBV19
CDR3: CASTSRRTNTEAFF

J: TRBJ2-1
V: TRBV6-4
CDR3: CASSDSASGFSYNEQFF

J: TRBJ1-1
V: TRBV19
CDR3: CASSRYTEAFF

J: TRBJ1-2
V: TRBV3-1/TRBV3-2
CDR3: CASSQDNYFYGYTF

J: TRBJ1-1
V: TRBV12-3/TRBV12-4
CDR3: CASSGFLNTEAFF

J: TRBJ2-5
V: TRBV19
CDR3: CASSISLAGGPGSETQYF

J: TRBJ1-2
V: TRBV12-5
CDR3: CASAPPRDRTYGYTF

J: TRBJ2-1
V: TRBV19
CDR3: CASSSSGAGAFRNEQFF